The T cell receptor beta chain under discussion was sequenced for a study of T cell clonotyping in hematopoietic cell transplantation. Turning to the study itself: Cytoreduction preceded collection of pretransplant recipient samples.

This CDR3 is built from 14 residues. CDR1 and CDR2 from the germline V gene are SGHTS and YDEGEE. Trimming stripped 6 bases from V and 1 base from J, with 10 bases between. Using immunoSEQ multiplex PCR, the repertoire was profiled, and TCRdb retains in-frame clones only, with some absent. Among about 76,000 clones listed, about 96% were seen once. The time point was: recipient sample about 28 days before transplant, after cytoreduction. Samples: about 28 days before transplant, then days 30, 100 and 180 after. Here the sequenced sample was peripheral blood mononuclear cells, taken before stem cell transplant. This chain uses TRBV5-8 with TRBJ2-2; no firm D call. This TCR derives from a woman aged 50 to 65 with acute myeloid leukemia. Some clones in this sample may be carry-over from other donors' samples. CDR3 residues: CASTLVRNTGELFF. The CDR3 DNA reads TGTGCCAGCACCCTGGTCCGGAACACCGGGGAGCTGTTTTTT.